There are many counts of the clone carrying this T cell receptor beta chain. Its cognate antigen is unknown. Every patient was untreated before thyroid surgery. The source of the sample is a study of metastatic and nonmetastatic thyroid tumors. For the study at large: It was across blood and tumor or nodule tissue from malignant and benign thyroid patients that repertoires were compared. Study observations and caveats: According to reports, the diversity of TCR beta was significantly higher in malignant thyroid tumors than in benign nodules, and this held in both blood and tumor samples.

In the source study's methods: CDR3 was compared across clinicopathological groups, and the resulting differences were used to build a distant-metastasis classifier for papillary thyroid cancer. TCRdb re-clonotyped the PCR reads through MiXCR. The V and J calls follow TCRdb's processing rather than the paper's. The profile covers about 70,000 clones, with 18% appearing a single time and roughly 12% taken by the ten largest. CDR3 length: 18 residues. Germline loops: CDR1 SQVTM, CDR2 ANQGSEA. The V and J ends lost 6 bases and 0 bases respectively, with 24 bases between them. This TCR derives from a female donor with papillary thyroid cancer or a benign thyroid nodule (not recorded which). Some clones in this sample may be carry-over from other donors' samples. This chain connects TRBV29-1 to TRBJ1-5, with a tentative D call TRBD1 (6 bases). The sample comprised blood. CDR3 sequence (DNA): TGCAGCGTCGATTCGATGAGGGGGACTGGTCTTAGCAATCAGCCCCAGCATTTT. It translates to CSVDSMRGTGLSNQPQHF.